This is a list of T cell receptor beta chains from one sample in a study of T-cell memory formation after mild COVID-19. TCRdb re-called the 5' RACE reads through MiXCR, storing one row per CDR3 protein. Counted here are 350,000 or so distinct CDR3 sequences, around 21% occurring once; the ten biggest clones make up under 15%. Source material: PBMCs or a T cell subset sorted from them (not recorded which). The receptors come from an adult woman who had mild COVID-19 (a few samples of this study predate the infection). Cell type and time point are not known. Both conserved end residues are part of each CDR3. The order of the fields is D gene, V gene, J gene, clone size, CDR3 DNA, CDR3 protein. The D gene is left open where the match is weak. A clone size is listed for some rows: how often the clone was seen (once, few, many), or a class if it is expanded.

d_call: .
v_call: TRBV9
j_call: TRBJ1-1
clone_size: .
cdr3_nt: TGTGCCAGCAGCCCGTTGGACTTCCCCCTCCTAAACACTGAAGCTTTCTTT
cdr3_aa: CASSPLDFPLLNTEAFF

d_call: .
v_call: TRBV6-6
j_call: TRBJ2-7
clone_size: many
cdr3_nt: TGTGCCAGCAGCCACGGAGGGACGCTAAGCGAGCAGTACTTC
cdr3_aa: CASSHGGTLSEQYF

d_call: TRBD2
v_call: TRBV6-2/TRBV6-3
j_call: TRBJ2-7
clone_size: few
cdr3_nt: TGTGCCAGCAGTTACTCGAAACTAGCGCCCAGCTCCTACGAGCAGTACTTC
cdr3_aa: CASSYSKLAPSSYEQYF

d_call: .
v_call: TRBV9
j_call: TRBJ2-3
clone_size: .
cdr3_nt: TGTGCCAGCAGCGTATTCAGGACTTTGGGGGGCACAGATACGCAGTATTTT
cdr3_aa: CASSVFRTLGGTDTQYF

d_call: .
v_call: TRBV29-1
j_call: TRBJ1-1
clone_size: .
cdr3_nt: TGCAGCGTTGAAGACGGCACTGAAGCTTTCTTT
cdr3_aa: CSVEDGTEAFF

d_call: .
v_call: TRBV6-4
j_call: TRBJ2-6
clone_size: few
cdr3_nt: TGTGCCAGCAGTGAGGACAGCTCTGGGGCCAACGTCCTGACTTTC
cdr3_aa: CASSEDSSGANVLTF

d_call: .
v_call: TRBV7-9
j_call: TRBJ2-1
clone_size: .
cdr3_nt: TGTGCCAGCACCTCTTGGGGTGGCAATGAGCAGTTCTTC
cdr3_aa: CASTSWGGNEQFF

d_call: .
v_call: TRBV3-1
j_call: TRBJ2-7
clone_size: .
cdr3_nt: TGTGCCAGCAGCCACACTCTGGGGGGCGCCTACGAGCAGTACTTC
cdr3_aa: CASSHTLGGAYEQYF

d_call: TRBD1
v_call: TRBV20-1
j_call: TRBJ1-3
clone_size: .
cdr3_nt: TGCAGTGCTAGAGATTCGAGGGGGCTAAGTAACACCATATATTTT
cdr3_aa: CSARDSRGLSNTIYF

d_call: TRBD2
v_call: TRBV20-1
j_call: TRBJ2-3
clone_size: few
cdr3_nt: TGCAGTGCTAGCCTAGCGGGCACAGATACGCAGTATTTT
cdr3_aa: CSASLAGTDTQYF

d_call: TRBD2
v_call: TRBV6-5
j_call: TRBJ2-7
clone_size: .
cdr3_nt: TGTGCCAGCAGTTTAACTAGCGGGACTCGCGAGCAGTACTTC
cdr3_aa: CASSLTSGTREQYF

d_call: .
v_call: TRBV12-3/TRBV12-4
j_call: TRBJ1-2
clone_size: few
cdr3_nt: TGTGCCAGCAGTAACCGGGCCATGACCTATGGCTACACCTTC
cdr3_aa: CASSNRAMTYGYTF

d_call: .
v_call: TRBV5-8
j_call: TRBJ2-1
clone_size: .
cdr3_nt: TGTGCCAGCAGCGTCCGACTGAATGAGCAGTTCTTC
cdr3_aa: CASSVRLNEQFF

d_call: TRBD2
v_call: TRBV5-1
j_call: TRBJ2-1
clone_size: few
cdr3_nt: TGCGCCAGCAGCCAGACTAGCGGCAATCCTGTCGCGGATGAGCAGTTCTTC
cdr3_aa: CASSQTSGNPVADEQFF

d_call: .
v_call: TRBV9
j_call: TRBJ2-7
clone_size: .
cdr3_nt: TGTGCCAGCAGCGGAACCATGGACGGCTCCTACGAGCAGTACTTC
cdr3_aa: CASSGTMDGSYEQYF

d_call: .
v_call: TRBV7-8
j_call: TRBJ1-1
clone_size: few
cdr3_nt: TGTGCCAGCAGCCCAATAGCGAACACTGAAGCTTTCTTT
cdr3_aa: CASSPIANTEAFF

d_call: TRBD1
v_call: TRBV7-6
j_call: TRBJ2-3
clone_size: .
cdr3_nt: TGTGCCAGCAGCTCCGGGACAGGGTGGGAAGATACGCAGTATTTT
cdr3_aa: CASSSGTGWEDTQYF

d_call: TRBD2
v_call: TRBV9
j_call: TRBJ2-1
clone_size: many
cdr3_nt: TGTGCCAGCAGCGCCACTAGCGGGACAATGAATGAGCAGTTCTTC
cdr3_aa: CASSATSGTMNEQFF

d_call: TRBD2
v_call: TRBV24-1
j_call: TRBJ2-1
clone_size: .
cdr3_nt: TGTGCCACCAGTGATTTAAGCGGGAGGTCCTACAATGAGCAGTTCTTC
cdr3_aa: CATSDLSGRSYNEQFF

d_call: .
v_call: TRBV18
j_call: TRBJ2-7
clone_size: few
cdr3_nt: TGTGCCAGCTCACCATGGGGGACGGATTACTACGAGCAGTACTTC
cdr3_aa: CASSPWGTDYYEQYF

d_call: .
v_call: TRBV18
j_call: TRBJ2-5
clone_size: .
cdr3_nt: TGTGCCAGCTCACGTGGACAGGAGGGGGAGACCCAGTACTTC
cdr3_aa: CASSRGQEGETQYF

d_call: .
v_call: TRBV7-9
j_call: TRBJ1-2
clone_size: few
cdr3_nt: TGTGCCAGCAGCTCAGGGAGGAAGTACTATGGCTACACCTTC
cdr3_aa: CASSSGRKYYGYTF

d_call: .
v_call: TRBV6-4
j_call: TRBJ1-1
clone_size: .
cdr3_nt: TGTGCCAGCAGCCCGGACAGATTCCCACGCGCAAACACTGAAGCTTTCTTT
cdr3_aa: CASSPDRFPRANTEAFF

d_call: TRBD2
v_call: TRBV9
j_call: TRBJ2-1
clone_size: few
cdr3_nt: TGTGCCAGCAGCGCCAGCCTGCTAGCGGGAGGCCTCCACAATGAGCAGTTCTTC
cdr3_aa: CASSASLLAGGLHNEQFF

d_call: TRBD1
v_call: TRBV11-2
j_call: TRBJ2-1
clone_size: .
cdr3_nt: TGTGCCAGCAGCTTAGATAGGGGACAGGGGGCCCACGATGAGCAGTTCTTC
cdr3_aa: CASSLDRGQGAHDEQFF

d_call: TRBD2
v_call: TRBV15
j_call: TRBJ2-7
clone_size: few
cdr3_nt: TGTGCCACCAGCAGAGGACCTAGCGGTCTGTCCTACGAGCAGTACTTC
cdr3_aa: CATSRGPSGLSYEQYF

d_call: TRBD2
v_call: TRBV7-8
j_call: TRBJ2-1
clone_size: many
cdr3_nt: TGTGCCAGCAGCTTAGTATCCCGCCCCGTAGCGTCTTCGGGGGGTTTTGAGTTCTTC
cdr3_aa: CASSLVSRPVASSGGFEFF

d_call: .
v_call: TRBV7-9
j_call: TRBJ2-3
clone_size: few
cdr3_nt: TGTGCCAGCAGCTTTCCCGGACCCTGGGATACGCAGTATTTT
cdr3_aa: CASSFPGPWDTQYF

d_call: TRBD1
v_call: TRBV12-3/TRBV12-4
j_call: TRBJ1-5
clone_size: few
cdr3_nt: TGTGCCAGCAGTCCTACAGGGGTAAGGCTTCAGCCCCAGCATTTT
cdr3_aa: CASSPTGVRLQPQHF

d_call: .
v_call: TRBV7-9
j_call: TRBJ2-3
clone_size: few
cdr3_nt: TGTGCCAGCAGCTCCTCAGGGGCAGATACGCAGTATTTT
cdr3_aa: CASSSSGADTQYF

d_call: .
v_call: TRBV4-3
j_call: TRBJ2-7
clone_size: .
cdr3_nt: TGCGCCAGCAGCCAAGATGCAATAGGGAGAGGGTACGAGCAGTACTTC
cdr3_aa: CASSQDAIGRGYEQYF

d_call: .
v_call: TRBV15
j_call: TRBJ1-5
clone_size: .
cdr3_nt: TGTGCCACCAGCAGAGACAGGCGTAGCAATCAGCCCCAGCATTTT
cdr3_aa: CATSRDRRSNQPQHF

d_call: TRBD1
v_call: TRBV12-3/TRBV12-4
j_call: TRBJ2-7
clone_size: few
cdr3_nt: TGTGCCAGCAGTTTAGCGCGGACAGGTTACGGCTACGAGCAGTACTTC
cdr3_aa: CASSLARTGYGYEQYF

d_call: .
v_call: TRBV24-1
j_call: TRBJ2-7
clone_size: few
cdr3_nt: TGTGCCACCAGTGAAACCACAGGGCCCCGCTCCTACGAGCAGTACTTC
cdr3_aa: CATSETTGPRSYEQYF

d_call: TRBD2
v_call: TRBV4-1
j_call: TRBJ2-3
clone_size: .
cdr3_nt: TGCGCCAGCAGCCAAGGAGCGGGGGTTGATACGCAGTATTTT
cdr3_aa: CASSQGAGVDTQYF

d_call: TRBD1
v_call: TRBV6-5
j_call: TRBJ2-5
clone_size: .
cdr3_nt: TGTGCCAGCAGTCCCCCGGGACAGGGGGTGACCCAGTACTTC
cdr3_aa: CASSPPGQGVTQYF

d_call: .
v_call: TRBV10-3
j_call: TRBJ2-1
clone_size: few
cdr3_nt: TGTGCCATCGGACGAAGACAAGAGGATGAGCAGTTCTTC
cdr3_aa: CAIGRRQEDEQFF

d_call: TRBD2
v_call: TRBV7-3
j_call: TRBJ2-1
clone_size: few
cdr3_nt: TGTGCCAGCAGCTTACAGGGACTAGCCGACAATGAGCAGTTCTTC
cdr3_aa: CASSLQGLADNEQFF

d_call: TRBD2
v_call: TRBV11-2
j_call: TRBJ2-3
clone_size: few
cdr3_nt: TGTGCCAGCAGCTTAGGCGGAGCGGGGGGATACACAGATACGCAGTATTTT
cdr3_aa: CASSLGGAGGYTDTQYF

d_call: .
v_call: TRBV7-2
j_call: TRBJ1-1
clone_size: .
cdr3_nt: TGTGCCAGCAGCTTCAGGGCGAACACTGAAGCTTTCTTT
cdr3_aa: CASSFRANTEAFF

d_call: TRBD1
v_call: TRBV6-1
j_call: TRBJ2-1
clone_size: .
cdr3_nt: TGTGCCAGCAGTGAACGACAGGGGAATGAGCAGTTCTTC
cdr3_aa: CASSERQGNEQFF

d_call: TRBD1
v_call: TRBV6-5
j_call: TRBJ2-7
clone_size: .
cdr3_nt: TGTGCCAGCAGCCAGGGACAGGTCGCCTACGAGCAGTACTTC
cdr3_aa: CASSQGQVAYEQYF

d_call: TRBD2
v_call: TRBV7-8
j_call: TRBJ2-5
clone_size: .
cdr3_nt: TGTGCCAGCACCCCCACCCGACTAGCGGGGAGGGAGACCCAGTACTTC
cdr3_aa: CASTPTRLAGRETQYF

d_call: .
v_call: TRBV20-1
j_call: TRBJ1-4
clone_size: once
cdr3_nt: TGCAGTGCTAGCGAGGGGCAAGCGAGGGCAAAACTGTTTTTT
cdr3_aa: CSASEGQARAKLFF

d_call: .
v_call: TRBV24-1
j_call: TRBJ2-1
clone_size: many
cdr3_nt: TGTGCCACCAGTGATTTGTGGCAAACGGACGGTGAGCAGTTCTTC
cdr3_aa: CATSDLWQTDGEQFF

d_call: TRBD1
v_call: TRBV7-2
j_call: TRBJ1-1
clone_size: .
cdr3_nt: TGTGCCAGCAGCAAAGGGCGACAGGGGGCGCTGACTGAAGCTTTCTTT
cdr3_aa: CASSKGRQGALTEAFF

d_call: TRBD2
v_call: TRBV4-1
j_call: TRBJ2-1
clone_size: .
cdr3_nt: TGCGCCAGCAGTAGGAGTTCTACTAGCGGGGGTTTGAATGAGCAGTTCTTC
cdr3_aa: CASSRSSTSGGLNEQFF

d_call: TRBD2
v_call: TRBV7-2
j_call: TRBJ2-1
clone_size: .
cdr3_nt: TGTGCCAGCAGTTGGACTAGTATGGGCAATGAGCAGTTCTTC
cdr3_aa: CASSWTSMGNEQFF

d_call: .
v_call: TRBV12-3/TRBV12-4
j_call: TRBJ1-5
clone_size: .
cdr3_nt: TGTGCCAGCAGTCGTGGGACCCTCAATCAGCCCCAGCATTTT
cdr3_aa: CASSRGTLNQPQHF

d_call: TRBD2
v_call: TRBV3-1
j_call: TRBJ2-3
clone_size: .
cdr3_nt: TGTGCCAGCAGCCTAGGCACTAGCGGGGGATACTCTAGCACAGATACGCAGTATTTT
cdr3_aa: CASSLGTSGGYSSTDTQYF